The rows below give T cell receptor beta chains drawn from one sample of a study of T cell responses to AZD1222 COVID-19 vaccine. Sequencing was performed with immunoSEQ multiplex PCR; in TCRdb, only in-frame clones are kept and a portion is missing. The data contain 150,000 to 190,000 clones, 85% to 90% of them singletons. Sequences were derived from peripheral blood, sampled 28 days after the second AZD1222 dose. The receptors derive from an adult who received the AZD1222 COVID-19 vaccine. Each CDR3 is given with its conserved first and last residue. A D gene is named only where the DNA matches it firmly. Rows may omit the clone size; those that give it use once, few, many or a size class.

NA	NA	TRBV11-3	TRBJ2-4	TGTGCCAGCAGCTTAGACACTAGGGACATTCAGTACTTC	CASSLDTRDIQYF
NA	NA	TRBV4-1	TRBJ1-6	TGCGCCAGCAGCCAAGTTGGATTGGGGGCCTTTTCACCCCTCCACTTT	CASSQVGLGAFSPLHF
NA	TRBD2	TRBV19	TRBJ2-5	TGTGCCAGTAGTATAAAGCGGGGATTCTCCCAAGAGACCCAGTACTTC	CASSIKRGFSQETQYF
NA	TRBD2	TRBV7-8	TRBJ2-7	TGTGCCAGCAGCTTAGCGCGGACTAGCGGGTTGTACTCCTACGAGCAGTACTTC	CASSLARTSGLYSYEQYF
NA	NA	TRBV7-2	TRBJ1-1	TGTGCCAGCAGCCTTAGACAGATAAACACTGAAGCTTTCTTT	CASSLRQINTEAFF
NA	NA	TRBV18	TRBJ1-3	TGTGCCAGCTCGCCCGGGCAAGTCTCTGGAAACACCATATATTTT	CASSPGQVSGNTIYF
NA	TRBD1	TRBV4-1	TRBJ2-7	TGCGCCAGCAGCCAGCCCCGGACAGGGTCTAACGAGCAGTACTTC	CASSQPRTGSNEQYF
NA	NA	TRBV5-4	TRBJ2-7	TGTGCCAGCAGCCCAATTGGGGGGATACACGAGCAGTACTTC	CASSPIGGIHEQYF
NA	TRBD2	TRBV4-3	TRBJ2-1	TGCGCCAGCAGCCAACACCGCGGGAGCTCCAATGAGCAGTTCTTC	CASSQHRGSSNEQFF
NA	TRBD1	TRBV5-4	TRBJ2-7	TGTGCCATGGGACAGGGGAACTCCTACGAGCAGTACTTC	CAMGQGNSYEQYF
NA	TRBD2	TRBV7-2	TRBJ2-1	TGTGCCAGCAGCTCTACTAGCGGGATTCTCAATGAGCAGTTCTTC	CASSSTSGILNEQFF
few	TRBD2	TRBV6-5	TRBJ2-1	TGTGCCAGCAGTTATACTAGCGGGTTTTCAAATGAGCAGTTCTTC	CASSYTSGFSNEQFF
NA	NA	TRBV4-3	TRBJ2-1	TGCGCCAGCAGCCAAGATACAGCGGGTAGCTCCTACAATGAGCAGTTCTTC	CASSQDTAGSSYNEQFF
once	NA	TRBV18	TRBJ1-1	TGTGCCAGCTCACCAGAACAGGCGAACACTGAAGCTTTCTTT	CASSPEQANTEAFF
NA	NA	TRBV20-1	TRBJ1-1	TGCAGTGCTAGTGGGGGGGCGGCGGAGGCCGCCACTGAAGCTTTCTTT	CSASGGAAEAATEAFF
NA	NA	TRBV19	TRBJ2-6	TGTGCCAGTAGTATGTGGGGGGCAGGTGGGGCCAACGTCCTGACTTTC	CASSMWGAGGANVLTF
NA	NA	TRBV11-1	TRBJ2-6	TGTGCCAGCAGCTTAGGAAGCTCTGGGGCCAACGTCCTGACTTTC	CASSLGSSGANVLTF
NA	NA	TRBV4-3	TRBJ1-2	TGCGCCAGCAGCCAAGAAGTAAGTGGCTCTAACTATGGCTACACCTTC	CASSQEVSGSNYGYTF
NA	NA	TRBV21-1	TRBJ2-3	TGTGCCAGCAACTTAGCGGGAGGCCGCCCTAGCACAGATACGCAGTATTTT	CASNLAGGRPSTDTQYF
NA	TRBD1	TRBV5-6	TRBJ2-7	TGTGCCAGCAGCACAGGGGCTGGCGAGCAGTACTTC	CASSTGAGEQYF
NA	NA	TRBV28	TRBJ2-7	TGTGCCAGCAGGGGGACAGGGGGCGGACTAGCGGGGAGCTACGAGCAGTACTTC	CASRGTGGGLAGSYEQYF
NA	NA	TRBV15	TRBJ2-1	TGTGCCACCAATTCGGGAGTCTCCTACAATGAGCAGTTCTTC	CATNSGVSYNEQFF
NA	NA	TRBV7-2	TRBJ1-2	TGTGCCAGCAGCCCGGACTTGGGCTATGGCTACACCTTC	CASSPDLGYGYTF
few	TRBD1	TRBV28	TRBJ1-1	TGTGCCAGCAGTTCGAATGACAGGGCGCCGACTGAAGCTTTCTTT	CASSSNDRAPTEAFF
NA	NA	TRBV7-9	TRBJ1-1	TGTGCCAGCAGCTTAGGGGAAACTGAAGCTTTCTTT	CASSLGETEAFF
once	TRBD1	TRBV12-3/TRBV12-4	TRBJ1-2	TGTGCCAGCAGTCCGGGACAGTATGGCTACACCTTC	CASSPGQYGYTF
NA	NA	TRBV4-1	TRBJ1-1	TGCGCCAGCAGCCAAAACAGGGTAAACACTGAAGCTTTCTTT	CASSQNRVNTEAFF
NA	TRBD2	TRBV9	TRBJ2-5	TGTGCCAGCAGCCTAGGAGGAGCGGGAGGACCTCAAGAGACCCAGTACTTC	CASSLGGAGGPQETQYF